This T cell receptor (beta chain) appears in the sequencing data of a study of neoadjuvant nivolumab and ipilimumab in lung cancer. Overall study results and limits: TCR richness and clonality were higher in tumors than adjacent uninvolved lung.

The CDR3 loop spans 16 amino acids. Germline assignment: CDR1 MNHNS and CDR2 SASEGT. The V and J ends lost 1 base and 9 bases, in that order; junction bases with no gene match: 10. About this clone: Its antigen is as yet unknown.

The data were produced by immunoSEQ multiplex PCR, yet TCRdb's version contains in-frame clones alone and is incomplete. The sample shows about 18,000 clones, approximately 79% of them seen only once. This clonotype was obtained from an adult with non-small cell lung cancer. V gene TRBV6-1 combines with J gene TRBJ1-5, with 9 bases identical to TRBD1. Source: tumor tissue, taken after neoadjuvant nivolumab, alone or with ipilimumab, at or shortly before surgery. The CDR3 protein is CASSEETWDRVRPQHF. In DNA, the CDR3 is TGTGCCAGCAGTGAAGAAACTTGGGACAGGGTTCGGCCCCAGCATTTT.